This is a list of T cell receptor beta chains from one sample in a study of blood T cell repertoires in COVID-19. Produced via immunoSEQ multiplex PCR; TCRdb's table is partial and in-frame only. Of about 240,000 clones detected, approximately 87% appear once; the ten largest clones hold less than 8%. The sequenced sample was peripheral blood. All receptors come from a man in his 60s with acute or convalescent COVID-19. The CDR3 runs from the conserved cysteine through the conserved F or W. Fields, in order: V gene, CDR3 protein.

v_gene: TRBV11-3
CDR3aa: CASSLGGAGTKNIQYF

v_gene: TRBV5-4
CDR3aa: CASSLPQGLADEQFF

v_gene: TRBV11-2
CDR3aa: CATGRGASQETQYF

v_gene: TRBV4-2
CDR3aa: CASSQEIGAGLSSYNEQFF

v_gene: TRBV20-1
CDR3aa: CSASASGTGELFF

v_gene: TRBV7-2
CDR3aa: CASSSSGRAYGYTF

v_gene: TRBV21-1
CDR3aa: CASGQGECNEQFF

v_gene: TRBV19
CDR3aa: CASGWSTGELFF

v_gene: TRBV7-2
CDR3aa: CASSLGRAATDTQYF

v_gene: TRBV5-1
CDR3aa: CASSLARNSVTDTQYF

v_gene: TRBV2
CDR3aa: CASSRTVNQETQYF

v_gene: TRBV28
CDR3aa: CASSFAGTGVSYEQYF

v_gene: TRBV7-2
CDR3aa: CASSPPGQGANEQFF

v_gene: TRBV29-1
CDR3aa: CSASYPYGELFF

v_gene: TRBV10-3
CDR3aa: CAGAGSYNEQFF

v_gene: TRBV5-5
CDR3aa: CASSLGTPPYNEQFF

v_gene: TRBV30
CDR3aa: CAWSGGGPYLVGELFF

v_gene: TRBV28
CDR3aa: CASSKAGGLGQPQHF

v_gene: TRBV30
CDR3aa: CAWRGRYNSPLHF

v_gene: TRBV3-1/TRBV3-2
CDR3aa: CASSPRGVRDSPLHF

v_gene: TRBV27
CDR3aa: CASRLTGLSHNSPLHF

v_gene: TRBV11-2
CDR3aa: CASSSKAEQFF

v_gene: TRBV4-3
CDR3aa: CASSQDRQGGEKLFF

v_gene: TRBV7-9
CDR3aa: CASSLGDGGTQPQHF

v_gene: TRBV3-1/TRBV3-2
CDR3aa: CASSPGQGTGEQYF

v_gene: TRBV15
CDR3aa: CATSRDMVAGRPGNTIYF

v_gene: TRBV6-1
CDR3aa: CASSEGGFEGEAFF

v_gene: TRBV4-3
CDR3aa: CASSQDQSGQAFSYEQYF

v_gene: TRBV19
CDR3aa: CASNSGGGLSTDTQYF